The clone carrying this T cell receptor (beta chain) occurred a few times. Its antigen remains unidentified. The whole isolated RNA underwent reverse transcription, so sequencing captured expressed TCRB transcripts. The read count averaged about 3.57 million across naive, central memory and regulatory T cell samples. This table comes from immunoSEQ multiplex PCR, and its TCRdb copy is limited to in-frame clones, with some not included. The data hold fewer than 200,000 clones, with around a tenth observed a single time. This sample was taken from a study of beta chain features in type 1 diabetes. Study background: Age, gender, cell numbers and subset yield matched between patients and controls. The study's findings and limits: Patients' naive, central memory and regulatory TCRB repertoires appeared more alike than those of healthy donors. Shortening that was moderate but significant affected the TCRB CDR3s of Type 1 diabetes patients in all four CD4+ subsets. Any HLA-type effect on TCRB rearrangement remained unresolved here.

CDR1 and CDR2 from the germline V gene are SGHTA and FQGNSA. This CDR3 region has 15 residues. V gave up 7 bases and J gave up 1 base; unmatched junction bases: 7. The source material was central memory CD4+ T cells from blood. This receptor was taken from a man between 25 and 39 years old with type 1 diabetes. The V gene is TRBV7-2, the J gene TRBJ1-2; 9 bases line up with TRBD1. In nucleotides, the CDR3 is TGTGCCAGCAACGTTCCGGGACAGGGTAACTATGGCTACACCTTC. This sequence encodes CASNVPGQGNYGYTF.